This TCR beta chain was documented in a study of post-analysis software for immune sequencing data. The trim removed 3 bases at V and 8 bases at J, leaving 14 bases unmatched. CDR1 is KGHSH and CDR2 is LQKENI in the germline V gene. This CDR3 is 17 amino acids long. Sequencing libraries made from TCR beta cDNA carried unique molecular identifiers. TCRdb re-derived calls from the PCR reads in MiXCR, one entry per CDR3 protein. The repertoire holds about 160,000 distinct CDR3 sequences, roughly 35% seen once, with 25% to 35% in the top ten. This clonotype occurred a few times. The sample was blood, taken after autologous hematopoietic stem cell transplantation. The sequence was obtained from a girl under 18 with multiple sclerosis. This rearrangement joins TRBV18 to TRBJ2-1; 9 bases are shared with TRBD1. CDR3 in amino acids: CASSPGPGQGGMDEQFF. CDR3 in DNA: TGTGCCAGCTCACCGGGCCCGGGACAGGGAGGGATGGATGAGCAGTTCTTC. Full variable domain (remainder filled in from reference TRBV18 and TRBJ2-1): NAGVMQNPRHLVRRRGQEARLRCSPMKGHSHVYWYRQLPEEGLKFMVYLQKENIIDESGMPKERFSAEFPKEGPSILRIQQVVRGDSAAYFCASSPGPGQGGMDEQFFGPGTRLTVL.